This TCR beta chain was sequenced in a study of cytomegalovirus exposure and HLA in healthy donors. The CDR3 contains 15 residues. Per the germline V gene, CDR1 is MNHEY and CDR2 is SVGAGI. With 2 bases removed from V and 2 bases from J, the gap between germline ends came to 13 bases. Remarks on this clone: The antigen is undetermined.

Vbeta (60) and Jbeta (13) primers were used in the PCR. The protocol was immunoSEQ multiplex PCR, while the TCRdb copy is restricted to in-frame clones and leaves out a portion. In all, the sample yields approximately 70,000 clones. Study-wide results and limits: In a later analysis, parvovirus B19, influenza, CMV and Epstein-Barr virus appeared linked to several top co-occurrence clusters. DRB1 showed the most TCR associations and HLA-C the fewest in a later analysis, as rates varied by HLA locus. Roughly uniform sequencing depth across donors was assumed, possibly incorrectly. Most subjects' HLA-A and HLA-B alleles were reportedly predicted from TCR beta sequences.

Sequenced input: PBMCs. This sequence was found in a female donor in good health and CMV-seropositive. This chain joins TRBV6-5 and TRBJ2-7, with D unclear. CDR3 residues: CASSYVQTGAYEQYF. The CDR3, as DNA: TGTGCCAGCAGTTACGTACAAACCGGAGCCTACGAGCAGTACTTC.